This T cell receptor beta chain was identified during a study of T-cell memory formation after mild COVID-19. TCRdb recomputed calls from the 5' RACE reads with MiXCR, one row per CDR3 protein. The sample contains more than 450,000 distinct CDR3 sequences, roughly 18% of which appear only once. From germline, CDR1 is MNHNS and CDR2 SASEGT. The CDR3 is 13 residues long. The V segment lost 9 bases and the J segment 6 bases; nucleotides outside the gene matches: 10. The receptor's source is an adult woman who had mild COVID-19 (a few samples of this study predate the infection). Cell type and time point are not known. Sequenced sample: PBMCs or a T cell subset sorted from them (not recorded which). V gene TRBV6-1 combines with J gene TRBJ1-1; 7 bases line up with TRBD1. The CDR3 sequence: CASAGGENSEAFF. The CDR3 nucleotides are TGTGCCAGTGCAGGGGGAGAAAACTCTGAAGCTTTCTTT.